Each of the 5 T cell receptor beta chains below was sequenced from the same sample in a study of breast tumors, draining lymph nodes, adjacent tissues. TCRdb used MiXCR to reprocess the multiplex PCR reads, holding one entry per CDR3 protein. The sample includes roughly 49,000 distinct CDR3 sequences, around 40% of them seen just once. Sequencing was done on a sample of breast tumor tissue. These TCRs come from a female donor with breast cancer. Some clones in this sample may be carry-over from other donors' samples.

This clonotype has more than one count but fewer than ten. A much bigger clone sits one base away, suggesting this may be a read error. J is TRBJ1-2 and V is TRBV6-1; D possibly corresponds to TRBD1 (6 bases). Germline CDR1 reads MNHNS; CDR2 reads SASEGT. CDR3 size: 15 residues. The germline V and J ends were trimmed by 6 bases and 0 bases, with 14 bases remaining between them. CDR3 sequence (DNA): TGTGCCAGCAGCCCCGGGACACGGACTAACTATGGCTACACCTTC. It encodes CASSPGTRTNYGYTF.

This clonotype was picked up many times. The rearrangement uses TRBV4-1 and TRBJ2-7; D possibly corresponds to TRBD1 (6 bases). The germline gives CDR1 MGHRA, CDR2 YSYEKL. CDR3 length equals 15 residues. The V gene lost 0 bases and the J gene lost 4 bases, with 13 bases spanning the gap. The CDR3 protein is CASSQDSRQEYEQYF. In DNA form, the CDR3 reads TGCGCCAGCAGCCAAGATAGCCGACAGGAATACGAGCAGTACTTC.

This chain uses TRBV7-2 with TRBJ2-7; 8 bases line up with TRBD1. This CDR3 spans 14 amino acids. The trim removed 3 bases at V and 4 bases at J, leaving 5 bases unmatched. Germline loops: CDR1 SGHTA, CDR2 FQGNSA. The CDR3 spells CASSFRQGWYEQYF. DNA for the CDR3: TGTGCCAGCAGCTTCCGACAGGGGTGGTACGAGCAGTACTTC.

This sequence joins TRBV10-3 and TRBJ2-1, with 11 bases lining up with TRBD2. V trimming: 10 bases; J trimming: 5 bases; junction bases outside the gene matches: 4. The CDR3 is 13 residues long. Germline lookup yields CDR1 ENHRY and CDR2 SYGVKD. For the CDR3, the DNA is TGTGCCACGCGGGGACTAGCGGACAATGAGCAGTTCTTC. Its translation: CATRGLADNEQFF.

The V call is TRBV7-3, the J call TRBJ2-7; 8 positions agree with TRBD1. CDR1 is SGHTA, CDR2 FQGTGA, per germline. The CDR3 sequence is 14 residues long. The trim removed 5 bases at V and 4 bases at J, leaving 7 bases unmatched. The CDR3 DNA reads TGTGCCAGCAGCCCAGACAGGGGTGAATACGAGCAGTACTTC. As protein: CASSPDRGEYEQYF.